This T cell receptor beta chain was sequenced in a study of blood T cell repertoires in COVID-19. Study-wide background: Samples came from the United States, Italy and Spain, spanning acute and convalescent COVID-19. Sources were T cells, B-cell-depleted T cells, or PBMCs; the material itself was cDNA or gDNA.

This clone was seen more than once but under ten times. Assay used: immunoSEQ multiplex PCR; TCRdb lists only in-frame clones, some missing. The sample includes just over 6,000 clones, roughly 80% seen only once; the top ten take about 8.7%. V lost 6 bases, J lost 1 base, and 12 bases lay in between. CDR3 length equals 14 residues. Germline assignment: CDR1 MDHEN and CDR2 SYDVKM. V usage is TRBV28 and J usage is TRBJ1-1; D not certain. The sample consisted of peripheral blood. This TCR derives from a human donor with active COVID-19. The donor label of this sample is uncertain. As DNA, the CDR3 is TGTGCCAGCAGGTTGAGTGCCCCGAACACTGAAGCTTTCTTT. Translation: CASRLSAPNTEAFF.